The source of this T cell receptor (beta chain) is a study of T cell changes during pregnancy in multiple sclerosis. This clone came up once. V lost 4 bases and J 8 bases, leaving 11 bases between the germline ends. CDR1 and CDR2 (germline): MNHNS, SASEGT. This CDR3 is built from 13 residues. Profiling relied on immunoSEQ multiplex PCR, and the TCRdb table lists in-frame clones only, not all of them. There are roughly 51,000 clones in the sample; about 90% occur only once, and more than 0.15% lies in the top ten. This receptor was identified in a female donor in good health, enrolled as a control in a pregnancy study. This chain joins TRBV6-1 and TRBJ1-4, with unresolved D. Sequencing used CD4+ T cells from peripheral blood mononuclear cells, obtained after pregnancy. The CDR3 is CASSAYGLEKLFF. DNA of the CDR3: TGTGCCAGCAGTGCGTATGGGCTCGAAAAACTGTTTTTT.